These T cell receptor beta chains were read from a single sample in a study of neurological immune-mediated disorders. A single record per CDR3 protein comes from TCRdb applying MiXCR to the 5' RACE reads. Of roughly 80,000 distinct CDR3 sequences detected, 5.5% to 6.5% appear once; the ten largest clones hold over 7%. The sequenced sample consisted of PBMCs. The receptors here all came from a woman aged 55-70 years with multiple sclerosis. Each CDR3 is given with its conserved first and last residue. D genes are given only for firm matches. Clone size is stated in some rows and not others, as once, few, many or a class when expanded.

>TRBJ2-4|TRBV24-1|16|many|TRBD1
CATSDPAGGNRNIQYF
TGTGCCACCAGTGACCCCGCAGGGGGCAATCGAAACATTCAGTACTTC
>TRBJ1-2|TRBV11-2|15|many|-
CASSLNGGSNYGYTF
TGTGCCAGCAGCTTAAACGGGGGCTCTAACTATGGCTACACCTTC
>TRBJ1-1|TRBV5-1|15|many|-
CASSLEAGLNTEAFF
TGCGCCAGCAGCTTGGAAGCAGGCTTGAACACTGAAGCTTTCTTT
>TRBJ2-7|TRBV5-1|15|many|TRBD1
CASSETGTELYEQYF
TGCGCCAGCAGCGAGACAGGGACGGAGCTCTACGAGCAGTACTTC
>TRBJ2-2|TRBV5-1|13|-|-
CASPGSPEGELFF
TGCGCCAGCCCCGGGAGCCCTGAAGGGGAGCTGTTTTTT
>TRBJ2-2|TRBV5-1|16|few|TRBD2
CASTFVAGANTGELFF
TGCGCCAGCACCTTTGTAGCGGGGGCCAACACCGGGGAGCTGTTTTTT
>TRBJ2-7|TRBV3-1|16|many|TRBD1
CASSLGTEIGSYEQYF
TGTGCCAGCAGCCTTGGGACAGAGATTGGGTCCTACGAGCAGTACTTC
>TRBJ2-6|TRBV20-1|17|many|-
CSARRETGGSGANVLTF
TGCAGTGCTAGGAGGGAGACTGGTGGCTCTGGGGCCAACGTCCTGACTTTC
>TRBJ1-2|TRBV9|15|many|-
CASSVDAPANYGYTF
TGTGCCAGCAGCGTAGACGCGCCCGCTAACTATGGCTACACCTTC
>TRBJ1-6|TRBV20-1|15|many|TRBD1
CSAPKGTGDNSPLHF
TGCAGTGCCCCGAAGGGGACAGGGGATAATTCACCCCTCCACTTT
>TRBJ2-1|TRBV5-1|14|many|TRBD1
CASSVQGAGNEQFF
TGCGCCAGCAGCGTTCAGGGGGCAGGCAATGAGCAGTTCTTC
>TRBJ2-7|TRBV20-1|14|many|-
CSVPDRSVVSEQYF
TGCAGTGTTCCGGACCGATCTGTCGTCTCCGAGCAGTACTTC
>TRBJ2-2|TRBV2|15|many|-
CASSETGLNTGELFF
TGTGCCAGCAGTGAAACAGGTTTGAACACCGGGGAGCTGTTTTTT
>TRBJ1-4|TRBV7-9|13|many|-
CASSRDRIEKLFF
TGTGCCAGCAGCCGGGACCGGATTGAAAAACTGTTTTTT
>TRBJ2-1|TRBV24-1|15|many|-
CATSLPGEVGYEQFF
TGTGCCACCAGTCTCCCAGGGGAGGTCGGCTATGAGCAGTTCTTC
>TRBJ1-1|TRBV14|13|many|-
CASSRRDTRGAFF
TGTGCCAGCAGCCGCCGGGACACAAGGGGAGCTTTCTTT
>TRBJ2-1|TRBV18|15|many|TRBD2
CASSPISGTYNEQFF
TGTGCCAGCTCACCAATTAGCGGGACCTACAATGAGCAGTTCTTC
>TRBJ2-5|TRBV3-1|14|few|-
CATHDRVAEETQYF
TGTGCCACACACGACCGCGTAGCGGAAGAGACCCAGTACTTC
>TRBJ2-3|TRBV5-1|16|many|TRBD2
CASSPRTSGSTDTQYF
TGCGCCAGCAGCCCGAGGACTAGCGGAAGCACAGATACGCAGTATTTT
>TRBJ2-1|TRBV12-3/TRBV12-4|14|many|-
CASSPASRAHEQFF
TGTGCCAGCAGCCCAGCGTCGAGGGCGCATGAGCAGTTCTTC
>TRBJ2-3|TRBV20-1|15|many|-
CSARWGGASTDTQYF
TGCAGTGCTAGGTGGGGGGGCGCCTCCACAGATACGCAGTATTTT
>TRBJ2-2|TRBV6-1|15|many|TRBD2
CASSTTSGGTGELFF
TGTGCCAGCAGTACTACTAGCGGGGGCACCGGGGAGCTGTTTTTT
>TRBJ2-1|TRBV11-2|15|many|TRBD2
CASSGSGGRYNEQFF
TGTGCCAGCAGTGGGTCGGGGGGTCGTTACAATGAGCAGTTCTTC
>TRBJ1-1|TRBV12-3/TRBV12-4|14|-|-
CASSRTGRKTEAFF
TGTGCCAGCAGCCGTACAGGTCGTAAAACTGAAGCTTTCTTT
>TRBJ2-2|TRBV5-1|14|many|TRBD2
CASSGGSGGRVLFF
TGCGCCAGCAGCGGAGGAAGCGGGGGGAGAGTGCTGTTTTTT
>TRBJ2-7|TRBV10-3|14|many|-
CAITTQGQGREQYF
TGTGCCATCACCACCCAAGGGCAGGGACGCGAGCAGTACTTC
>TRBJ2-1|TRBV11-2|13|many|-
CASSNSGYNEQFF
TGTGCCAGCAGCAATTCAGGGTACAATGAGCAGTTCTTC
>TRBJ1-1|TRBV21-1|14|many|-
CASSQGQGCTEAFF
TGTGCCAGCAGCCAAGGACAGGGCTGTACTGAAGCTTTCTTT
>TRBJ2-1|TRBV7-2|11|many|-
CASRSGPEQFF
TGTGCCAGCAGATCGGGACCCGAGCAGTTCTTC
>TRBJ2-7|TRBV3-1|13|many|TRBD2
CASSQSGTTEQYF
TGTGCCAGCAGCCAAAGCGGGACGACGGAGCAGTACTTC
>TRBJ1-2|TRBV9|15|many|-
CASSVPEGRINGYTF
TGTGCCAGCAGCGTACCCGAGGGGCGGATCAATGGCTACACCTTC
>TRBJ2-3|TRBV20-1|12|-|-
CSAPAAAGTQYF
TGCAGTGCCCCGGCGGCGGCGGGAACGCAGTATTTT
>TRBJ1-2|TRBV27|12|-|TRBD1
CASSSRTGGYTF
TGTGCCAGCAGTTCTCGGACAGGGGGCTACACCTTC
>TRBJ1-1|TRBV5-5|14|many|-
CASSWSRENTEAFF
TGTGCCAGCAGCTGGTCCAGGGAGAACACTGAAGCTTTCTTT
>TRBJ1-1|TRBV4-1|15|many|TRBD1
CASSHPDRGRVSAFF
TGCGCCAGCAGCCACCCCGACAGGGGGCGGGTATCGGCTTTCTTT
>TRBJ2-3|TRBV5-1|17|many|TRBD2
CASNPGAGGGAADTQYF
TGCGCCAGCAACCCCGGGGCTGGCGGGGGGGCGGCAGATACGCAGTATTTT
>TRBJ2-2|TRBV7-9|15|many|-
CASTPAGVNTGELFF
TGTGCCAGCACCCCCGCCGGGGTGAACACCGGGGAGCTGTTTTTT
>TRBJ1-5|TRBV2|16|many|TRBD1
CASSGRQGYSNQPQHF
TGTGCCAGCAGTGGGCGACAGGGCTATAGCAATCAGCCCCAGCATTTT
>TRBJ2-1|TRBV20-1|15|many|TRBD1
CSARHGQGALNEQFF
TGCAGTGCTAGACATGGGCAGGGGGCCCTCAATGAGCAGTTCTTC
>TRBJ2-1|TRBV5-1|18|many|TRBD2
CASSSGGLSSGGIYEQFF
TGCGCCAGCAGCTCTGGGGGCCTGTCTAGCGGGGGGATCTATGAGCAGTTCTTC
>TRBJ1-2|TRBV29-1|12|many|-
CSVDGLKGGYTF
TGCAGCGTGGACGGATTAAAGGGTGGCTACACCTTC
>TRBJ1-1|TRBV7-9|15|many|TRBD1
CASSSRTGAGDEAFF
TGTGCCAGCAGCTCCCGGACAGGGGCCGGGGATGAAGCTTTCTTT
>TRBJ1-4|TRBV11-2|16|once|-
CASSLGGAGQPEKLFF
TGTGCCAGCAGCTTAGGGGGGGCAGGCCAACCTGAAAAACTGTTTTTT
>TRBJ2-1|TRBV14|14|-|TRBD2
CASLTSGGYNEQFF
TGTGCCAGCCTTACAAGCGGGGGCTACAATGAGCAGTTCTTC
>TRBJ1-1|TRBV5-1|14|-|-
CASRAAFGGTEAFF
TGCGCCAGCAGAGCGGCGTTTGGGGGCACTGAAGCTTTCTTT
>TRBJ2-5|TRBV20-1|14|many|TRBD1
CSARERTGKETQYF
TGCAGTGCTAGAGAAAGGACAGGGAAAGAGACCCAGTACTTC
>TRBJ1-2|TRBV20-1|12|many|-
CSARDLTYGYTF
TGCAGTGCTAGAGATCTTACCTATGGCTACACCTTC
>TRBJ1-3|TRBV29-1|14|many|-
CSVAMGIAGNTIYF
TGCAGCGTTGCGATGGGCATAGCTGGAAACACCATATATTTT
>TRBJ2-2|TRBV20-1|15|-|TRBD2
CSARLGTRITGELFF
TGCAGTGCTAGATTGGGGACTAGGATAACCGGGGAGCTGTTTTTT
>TRBJ1-1|TRBV7-9|12|many|-
CASSWSNTEAFF
TGTGCCAGCAGCTGGTCGAACACTGAAGCTTTCTTT
>TRBJ1-3|TRBV20-1|14|many|TRBD1
CSARTGRSGNTIYF
TGCAGTGCTCGGACAGGTCGCTCTGGAAACACCATATATTTT
>TRBJ2-5|TRBV7-6|15|many|-
CASTFVGGHQETQYF
TGTGCCAGCACCTTCGTGGGGGGGCATCAAGAGACCCAGTACTTC
>TRBJ2-1|TRBV28|14|many|-
CASIPRGALNEQFF
TGTGCCAGCATCCCCAGGGGGGCCCTCAATGAGCAGTTCTTC
>TRBJ1-3|TRBV20-1|13|many|-
CSARGGNGNTIYF
TGCAGTGCTAGAGGGGGGAATGGAAACACCATATATTTT
>TRBJ2-1|TRBV4-1|16|many|TRBD2
CASSPSPSGGAGEQFF
TGCGCCAGCAGCCCTTCCCCTAGCGGGGGGGCGGGGGAGCAGTTCTTC
>TRBJ1-1|TRBV5-6|14|many|-
CASRTGLRNTEAFF
TGTGCCAGCAGAACAGGATTACGGAACACTGAAGCTTTCTTT
>TRBJ2-7|TRBV21-1|16|-|-
CASSQGQLFSSYEQYF
TGTGCCAGCAGCCAGGGGCAGCTTTTTAGCTCCTACGAGCAGTACTTC
>TRBJ1-2|TRBV7-9|16|many|-
CASSSQGRVQSYGYTF
TGTGCCAGCAGCTCGCAAGGGAGGGTACAATCCTATGGCTACACCTTC
>TRBJ2-1|TRBV20-1|15|many|TRBD2
CSARLTGGRYNEQFF
TGCAGTGCTAGACTAACGGGGGGGCGATACAATGAGCAGTTCTTC